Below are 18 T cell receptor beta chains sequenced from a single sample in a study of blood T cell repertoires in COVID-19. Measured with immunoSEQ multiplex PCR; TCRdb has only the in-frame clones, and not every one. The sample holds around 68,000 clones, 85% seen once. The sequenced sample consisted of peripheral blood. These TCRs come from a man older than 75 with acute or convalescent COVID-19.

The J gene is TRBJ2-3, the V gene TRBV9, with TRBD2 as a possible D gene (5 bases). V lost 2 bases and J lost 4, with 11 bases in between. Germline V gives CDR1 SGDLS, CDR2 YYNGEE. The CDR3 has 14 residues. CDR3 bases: TGTGCCAGCAGCGTCAGAATGGGAGCAGATACGCAGTATTTT. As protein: CASSVRMGADTQYF.

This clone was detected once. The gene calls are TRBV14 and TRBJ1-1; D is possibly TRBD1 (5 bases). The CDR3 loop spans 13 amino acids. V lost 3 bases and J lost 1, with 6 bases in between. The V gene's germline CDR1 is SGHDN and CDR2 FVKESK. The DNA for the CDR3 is TGTGCCAGCAGCCAGCAGGGGAACACTGAAGCTTTCTTT. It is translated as CASSQQGNTEAFF.

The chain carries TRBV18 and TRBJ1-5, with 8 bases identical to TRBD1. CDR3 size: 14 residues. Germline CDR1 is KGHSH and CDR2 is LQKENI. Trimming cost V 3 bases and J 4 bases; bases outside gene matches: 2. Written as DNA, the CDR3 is TGTGCCAGCTCACCTGGGACAGGTAATCAGCCCCAGCATTTT. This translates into CASSPGTGNQPQHF.

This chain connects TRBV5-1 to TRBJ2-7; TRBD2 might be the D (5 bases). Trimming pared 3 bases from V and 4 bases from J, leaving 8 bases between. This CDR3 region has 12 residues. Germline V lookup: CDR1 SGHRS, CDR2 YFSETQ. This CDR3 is CASSSRGYEQYF. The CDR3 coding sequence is TGCGCCAGCAGCTCACGGGGTTACGAGCAGTACTTC.

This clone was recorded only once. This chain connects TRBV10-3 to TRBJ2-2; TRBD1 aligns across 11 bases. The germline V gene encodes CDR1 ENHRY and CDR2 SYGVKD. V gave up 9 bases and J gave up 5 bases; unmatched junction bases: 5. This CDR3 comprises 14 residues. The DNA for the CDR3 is TGTGCCATTTCCCGGGACAGGGGGACCGGGGAGCTGTTTTTT. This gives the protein CAISRDRGTGELFF.

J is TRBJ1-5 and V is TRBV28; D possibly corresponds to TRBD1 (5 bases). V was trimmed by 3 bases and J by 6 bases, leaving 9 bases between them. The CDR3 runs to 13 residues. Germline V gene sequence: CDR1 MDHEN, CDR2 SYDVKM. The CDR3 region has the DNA TGTGCCAGCAGTTTGGGAGGGGCTCAGCCCCAGCATTTT. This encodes CASSLGGAQPQHF.

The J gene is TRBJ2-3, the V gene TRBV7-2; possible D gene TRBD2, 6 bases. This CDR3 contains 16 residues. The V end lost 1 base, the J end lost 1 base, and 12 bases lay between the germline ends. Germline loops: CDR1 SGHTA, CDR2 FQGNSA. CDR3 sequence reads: CASSLVGSGGTDTQYF. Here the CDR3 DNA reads TGTGCCAGCAGCTTAGTCGGTAGCGGCGGCACAGATACGCAGTATTTT.

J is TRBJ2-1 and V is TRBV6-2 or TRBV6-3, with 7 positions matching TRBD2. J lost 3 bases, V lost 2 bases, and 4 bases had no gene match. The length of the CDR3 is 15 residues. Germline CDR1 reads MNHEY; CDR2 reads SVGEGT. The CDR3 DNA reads TGTGCCAGCAGTTACCTAAGCGGGAACTACAATGAGCAGTTCTTC. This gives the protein CASSYLSGNYNEQFF.

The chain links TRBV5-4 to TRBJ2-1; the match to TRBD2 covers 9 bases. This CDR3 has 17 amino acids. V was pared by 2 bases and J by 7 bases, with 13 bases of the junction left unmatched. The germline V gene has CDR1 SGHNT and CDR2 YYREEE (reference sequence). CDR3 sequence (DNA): TGTGCCAGCAGCTTAGGCGGGGCGGGAGGGCCGAGGAATGAGCAGTTCTTC. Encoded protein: CASSLGGAGGPRNEQFF. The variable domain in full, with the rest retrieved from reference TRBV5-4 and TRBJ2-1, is ETGVTQSPTHLIKTRGQQVTLRCSSQSGHNTVSWYQQALGQGPQFIFQYYREEENGRGNFPPRFSGLQFPNYSSELNVNALELDDSALYLCASSLGGAGGPRNEQFFGPGTRLTVL.

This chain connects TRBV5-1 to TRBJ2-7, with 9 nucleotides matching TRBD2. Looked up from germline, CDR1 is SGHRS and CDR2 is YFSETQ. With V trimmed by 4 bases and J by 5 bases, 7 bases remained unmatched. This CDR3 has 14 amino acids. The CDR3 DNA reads TGCGCCAGCAGCCTTAGCGGGAGAGAAAACGAGCAGTACTTC. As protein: CASSLSGRENEQYF. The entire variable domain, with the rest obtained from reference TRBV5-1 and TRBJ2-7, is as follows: KAGVTQTPRYLIKTRGQQVTLSCSPISGHRSVSWYQQTPGQGLQFLFEYFSETQRNKGNFPGRFSGRQFSNSRSEMNVSTLELGDSALYLCASSLSGRENEQYFGPGTRLTVT.

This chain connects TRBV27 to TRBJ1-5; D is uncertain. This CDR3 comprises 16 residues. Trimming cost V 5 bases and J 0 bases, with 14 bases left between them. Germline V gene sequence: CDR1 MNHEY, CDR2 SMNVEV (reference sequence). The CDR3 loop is CASSRTETYSNQPQHF. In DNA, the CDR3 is TGTGCCAGCAGTCGTACAGAGACCTATAGCAATCAGCCCCAGCATTTT.

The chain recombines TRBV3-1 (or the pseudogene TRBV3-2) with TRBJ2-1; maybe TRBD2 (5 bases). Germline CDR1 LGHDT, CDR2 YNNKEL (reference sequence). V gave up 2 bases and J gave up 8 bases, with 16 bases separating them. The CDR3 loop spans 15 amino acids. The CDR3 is CASSQNIGFGDEQFF. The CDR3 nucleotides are TGTGCCAGCAGCCAAAATATAGGGTTCGGGGATGAGCAGTTCTTC.

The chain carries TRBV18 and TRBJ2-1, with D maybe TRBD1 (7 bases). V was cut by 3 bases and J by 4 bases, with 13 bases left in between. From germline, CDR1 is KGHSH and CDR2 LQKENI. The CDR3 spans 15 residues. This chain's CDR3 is CASSPGGTAYNEQFF. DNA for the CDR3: TGTGCCAGCTCACCGGGCGGGACAGCATACAATGAGCAGTTCTTC.

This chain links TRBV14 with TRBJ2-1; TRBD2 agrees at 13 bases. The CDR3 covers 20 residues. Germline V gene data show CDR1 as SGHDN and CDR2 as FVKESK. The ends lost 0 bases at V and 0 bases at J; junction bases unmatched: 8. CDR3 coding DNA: TGTGCCAGCAGCCAAGACCCGACTAGCGGGAGGCCTAGCTCCTACAATGAGCAGTTCTTC. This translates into CASSQDPTSGRPSSYNEQFF.

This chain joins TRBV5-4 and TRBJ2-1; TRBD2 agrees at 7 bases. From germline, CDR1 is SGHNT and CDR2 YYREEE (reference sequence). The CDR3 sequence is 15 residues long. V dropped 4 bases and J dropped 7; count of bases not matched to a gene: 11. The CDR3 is CASSPQAGGSNEQFF. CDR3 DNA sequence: TGTGCCAGCAGCCCCCAAGCGGGCGGGAGTAATGAGCAGTTCTTC. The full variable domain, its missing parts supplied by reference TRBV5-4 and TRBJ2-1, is ETGVTQSPTHLIKTRGQQVTLRCSSQSGHNTVSWYQQALGQGPQFIFQYYREEENGRGNFPPRFSGLQFPNYSSELNVNALELDDSALYLCASSPQAGGSNEQFFGPGTRLTVL.

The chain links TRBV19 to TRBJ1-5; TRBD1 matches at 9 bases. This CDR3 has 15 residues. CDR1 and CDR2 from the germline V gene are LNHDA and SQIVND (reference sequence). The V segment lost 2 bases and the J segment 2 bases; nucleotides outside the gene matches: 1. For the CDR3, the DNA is TGTGCCAGTAGTATACGGGACAGGGGCAATCAGCCCCAGCATTTT. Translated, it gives CASSIRDRGNQPQHF.

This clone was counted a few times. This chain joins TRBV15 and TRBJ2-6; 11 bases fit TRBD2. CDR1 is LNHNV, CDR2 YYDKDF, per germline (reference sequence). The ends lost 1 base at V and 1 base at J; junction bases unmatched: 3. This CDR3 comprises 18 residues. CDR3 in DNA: TGTGCCACCAGCAGAGGACTAGCGGGGATATCTGGGGCCAACGTCCTGACTTTC. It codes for CATSRGLAGISGANVLTF.

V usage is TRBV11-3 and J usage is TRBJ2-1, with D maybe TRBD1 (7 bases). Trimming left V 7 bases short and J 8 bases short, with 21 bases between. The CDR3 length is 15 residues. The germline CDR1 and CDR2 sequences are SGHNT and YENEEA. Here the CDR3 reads CASTPDRVRGDEQFF. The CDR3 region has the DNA TGTGCCAGCACCCCAGACAGGGTGCGGGGCGATGAGCAGTTCTTC.